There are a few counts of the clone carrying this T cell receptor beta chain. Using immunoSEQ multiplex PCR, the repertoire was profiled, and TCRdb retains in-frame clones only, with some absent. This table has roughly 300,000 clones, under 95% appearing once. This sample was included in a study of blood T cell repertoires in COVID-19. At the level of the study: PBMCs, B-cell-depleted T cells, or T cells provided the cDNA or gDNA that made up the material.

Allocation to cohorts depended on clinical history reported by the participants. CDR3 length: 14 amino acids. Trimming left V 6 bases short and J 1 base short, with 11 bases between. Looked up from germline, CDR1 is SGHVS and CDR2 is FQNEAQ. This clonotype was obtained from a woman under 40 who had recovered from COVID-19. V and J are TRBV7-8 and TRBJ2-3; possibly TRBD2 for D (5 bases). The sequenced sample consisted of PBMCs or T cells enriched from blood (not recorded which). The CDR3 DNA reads TGTGCCAGCAGTTTCGGACTGGGCACAGATACGCAGTATTTT. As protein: CASSFGLGTDTQYF.